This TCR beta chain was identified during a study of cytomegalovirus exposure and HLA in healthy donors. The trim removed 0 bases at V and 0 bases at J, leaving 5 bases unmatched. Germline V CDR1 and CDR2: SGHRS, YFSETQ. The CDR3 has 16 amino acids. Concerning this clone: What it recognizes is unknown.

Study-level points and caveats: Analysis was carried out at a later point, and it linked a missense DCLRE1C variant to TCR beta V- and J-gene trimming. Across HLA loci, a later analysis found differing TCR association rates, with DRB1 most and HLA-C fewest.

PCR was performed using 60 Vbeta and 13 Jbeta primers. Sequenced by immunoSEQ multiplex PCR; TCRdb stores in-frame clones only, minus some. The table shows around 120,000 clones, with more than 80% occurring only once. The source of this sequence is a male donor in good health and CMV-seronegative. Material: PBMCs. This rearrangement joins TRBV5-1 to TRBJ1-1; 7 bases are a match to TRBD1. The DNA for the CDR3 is TGCGCCAGCAGCTTGGAGACAGGGATAATGAACACTGAAGCTTTCTTT. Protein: CASSLETGIMNTEAFF. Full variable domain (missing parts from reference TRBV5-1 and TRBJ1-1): KAGVTQTPRYLIKTRGQQVTLSCSPISGHRSVSWYQQTPGQGLQFLFEYFSETQRNKGNFPGRFSGRQFSNSRSEMNVSTLELGDSALYLCASSLETGIMNTEAFFGQGTRLTVV.